The source of this T cell receptor beta chain is a study of blood T cells in healthy people across ages. Study context: About one barcoded beta molecule per two T cells was the capture yield of template switching.

This clonotype was counted a few times. This CDR3 has 13 amino acids. The V gene's germline CDR1 is SQVTM and CDR2 ANQGSEA. Trimming shortened V by 6 bases and J by 7 bases, and 13 bases separated the two germline ends. PCR was performed a second time for roughly 7 to 11 cycles using a sample-barcoded 5' primer and a J-beta primer mix. MiXCR, run by TCRdb on the 5' RACE reads, gives a single entry per CDR3 protein. The sample includes about 1,500,000 distinct CDR3 sequences, over 25% of them seen just once. The specimen was blood. This TCR derives from a woman aged 25 to 39 in good health. This sequence joins TRBV29-1 and TRBJ1-6, with D hard to call. CDR3 amino acids: CSVQSLTNSPLHF. The DNA for the CDR3 is TGCAGCGTCCAGTCCTTAACCAATTCACCCCTCCACTTT. The full variable domain, completed using reference TRBV29-1 and TRBJ1-6, is SAVISQKPSRDICQRGTSLTIQCQVDSQVTMMFWYRQQPGQSLTLIATANQGSEATYESGFVIDKFPISRPNLTFSTLTVSNMSPEDSSIYLCSVQSLTNSPLHFGNGTRLTVT.